This TCR beta chain was captured in a study of blood T cells in healthy people across ages. Study-wide results and limits: A roughly linear age-dependent decrease characterized TCR beta diversity per million T cells.

This clonotype appeared a few times. Its antigen is unknown. Sample-barcoded 5' priming and a J-beta primer mix drove a second PCR of roughly 6 to 12 cycles. MiXCR was run by TCRdb on the 5' RACE reads, yielding one entry per CDR3 protein. The sample yields some 800,000 distinct CDR3 sequences, under 55% seen once. Per germline, CDR1 DFQATT and CDR2 SNEGSKA (reference sequence). This CDR3 has 15 residues. V shed 0 bases, J shed 5 bases, and the junction held 7 bases outside the gene matches. Sequenced input: blood. The chain couples TRBV20-1 to TRBJ2-1; 7 nucleotides line up with TRBD2. The source of this sequence is a man in his sixties in good health. CDR3 in amino acids: CSARERLAAHNEQFF. In DNA form, the CDR3 reads TGCAGTGCTAGAGAAAGGCTAGCGGCTCACAATGAGCAGTTCTTC.